Described below is a single T cell receptor (beta chain) sequence and its context. Participants spanned ages about 18 to 90 years and resided in roughly 22 US areas. Recovery among Cohort 3 donors was established by two negative PCRs, clearance, or symptom resolution. This entry comes from a study of blood T cell repertoires in COVID-19. The overall study: Acute and convalescent COVID-19 samples came from the United States, Italy and Spain. Sample material is recorded as cDNA or gDNA derived from T cells, B-cell-depleted T cells, or PBMCs.

Germline-derived CDR1 and CDR2 are SGHRS and YFSETQ. This CDR3 region has 16 residues. V dropped 0 bases and J dropped 7; count of bases not matched to a gene: 5. The protocol was immunoSEQ multiplex PCR, while the TCRdb copy is restricted to in-frame clones and leaves out a portion. The sample includes approximately 400,000 clones, 88% of them seen just once. The chain couples TRBV5-1 to TRBJ1-6; 9 bases align to TRBD1. The receptor was isolated from a woman aged 18-29 years who had recovered from COVID-19. Input material: PBMCs or T cells enriched from blood (not recorded which). DNA of the CDR3: TGCGCCAGCAGCTTGGGGACAGGGGACGGCAATTCACCCCTCCACTTT. It codes for CASSLGTGDGNSPLHF.